The 13 T cell receptor beta chains reported below all come from one sample, sequenced in a study of T cells in Graves' hyperthyroidism and ophthalmopathy. TCR beta CDR3 regions were amplified from RNA transcripts. The HTBI primer set drove a first-round RT-PCR of the TCR CDR3. One entry per CDR3 protein, called by TCRdb with MiXCR from the multiplex PCR reads. This table holds about 540,000 distinct CDR3 sequences, more than 45% found once. Specimen: peripheral blood or thyroid tissue (not recorded which). All receptors derive from a woman younger than 30 with Graves' hyperthyroidism.

CDR3 residues: CASSQGTGQTTEAFF. In nucleotides, the CDR3 is TGCGCCAGCAGCCAAGGGACAGGGCAAACTACTGAAGCTTTCTTT. This sequence joins TRBV4-3 and TRBJ1-1; 8 bases are a match to TRBD1. Losses at the gene ends were 1 base for V and 5 bases for J; bases not matched to a gene: 6. The CDR3 has 15 residues. Germline CDR1 reads LGHNA; CDR2 reads YSLEER.

The chain uses TRBV29-1 and TRBJ2-5; 9 bases match TRBD1. The germline V gene has CDR1 SQVTM and CDR2 ANQGSEA. There are 12 residues in the CDR3. J was trimmed by 1 base and V by 7 bases; bases with no gene match: 1. The CDR3 DNA reads as TGCAGCGGGGGACAGGGCCAAGAGACCCAGTACTTC. Translating it yields CSGGQGQETQYF. The full variable domain, its missing parts supplied by reference TRBV29-1 and TRBJ2-5, is SAVISQKPSRDICQRGTSLTIQCQVDSQVTMMFWYRQQPGQSLTLIATANQGSEATYESGFVIDKFPISRPNLTFSTLTVSNMSPEDSSIYLCSGGQGQETQYFGPGTRLLVL.

Remarks on this clonotype: A much larger clone lies a single base off, so this may be a read error. Lacking the conserved final phenylalanine or tryptophan, this CDR3 likely reflects a read error. The chain combines TRBV2 with TRBJ1-1; perhaps TRBD1 as D (6 bases). Germline CDR1 and CDR2: SNHLY and FYNNEI. V shed 2 bases and J shed 7 bases, with 20 bases lying between them. The CDR3 totals 16 residues. In DNA form, the CDR3 reads TGTGCCAGCAGTGAAACCGGGACACCCGTCTTCGGTGAAGCTTTCTCT. It encodes CASSETGTPVFGEAFS.

This clonotype was detected many times. The chain employs TRBV20-1 and TRBJ2-7, with D possibly matching TRBD2 (6 bases). V lost 3 bases to trimming and J lost 2 bases, with 11 bases between them. Germline CDR1 DFQATT, CDR2 SNEGSKA (reference sequence). The CDR3 spans 13 residues. CDR3 sequence reads: CSASYGGPYEQYF. The CDR3 nucleotides read TGCAGTGCTAGCTACGGGGGACCCTACGAGCAGTACTTC.

This clonotype was seen a few times. The V gene is TRBV28, the J gene TRBJ2-5; 7 bases match TRBD1. Trimming cost V 7 bases and J 1 base; bases outside gene matches: 6. Germline CDR1 and CDR2: MDHEN and SYDVKM. The CDR3 covers 14 residues. For the CDR3, the DNA is TGTGCCAGCAAGCCCGCAGGGGGCCAAGAGACCCAGTACTTC. This gives the protein CASKPAGGQETQYF.

This clonotype was seen at least ten times. The V call is TRBV12-5, the J call TRBJ1-2, with 10 bases that match TRBD1. The CDR3 spans 13 residues. In germline, CDR1 is LGHNT, CDR2 FRNRAP. J gave up 6 bases and V 4 bases, and 2 bases lay outside the gene matches. The DNA of the CDR3 is TGTGCTAGTGGTTGGGGGACAGGGGATGGCTACACCTTC. This translates into CASGWGTGDGYTF.

The V gene is TRBV29-1, the J gene TRBJ1-4; TRBD1 matches at 7 bases. Germline CDR1 reads SQVTM; CDR2 reads ANQGSEA. The CDR3 is made up of 15 amino acids. V lost 1 base, J lost 3 bases, and 5 bases stayed unmatched. The chain's CDR3 is CSVEVTGQSNEKLFF. Here the CDR3 DNA reads TGCAGCGTTGAAGTGACGGGACAGTCTAATGAAAAACTGTTTTTT.

The chain links TRBV7-7 to TRBJ1-1; D is uncertain. Germline-derived CDR1 and CDR2 are SSHAT and FNYEAQ (reference sequence). The CDR3 loop spans 14 amino acids. Trimming stripped 3 bases from V and 4 bases from J, with 12 bases between. CDR3 nucleotide sequence: TGTGCCAGCAGCTTTTTCCCGAAGGGCACTGAAGCTTTCTTT. Protein: CASSFFPKGTEAFF. The variable domain in full, with the rest retrieved from reference TRBV7-7 and TRBJ1-1, is GAGVSQSPRYKVTKRGQDVTLRCDPISSHATLYWYQQALGQGPEFLTYFNYEAQPDKSGLPSDRFSAERPEGSISTLTIQRTEQRDSAMYRCASSFFPKGTEAFFGQGTRLTVV.

The rearrangement links TRBV24-1 to TRBJ2-1, with 7 bases aligning to TRBD2. The V segment lost 4 bases and the J segment 8 bases; nucleotides outside the gene matches: 7. The germline V gene has CDR1 KGHDR and CDR2 SFDVKD. This CDR3 comprises 14 residues. CDR3 nucleotides: TGTGCCACCAGTGACCGAGGGACTATCTATGAGCAGTTCTTC. It translates to CATSDRGTIYEQFF.

This clonotype appeared many times. The DNA of the CDR3 is TGCAGCGTTAATAGCGGACACTACGAGCAGTACTTC. Translation gives CSVNSGHYEQYF. The rearrangement joins TRBV29-1 to TRBJ2-7; tentatively, D is TRBD2 (6 bases). V was pared by 5 bases and J by 3 bases, with 11 bases between. The CDR3 is 12 amino acids. Germline V gene sequence: CDR1 SQVTM, CDR2 ANQGSEA.

This clonotype was seen only once. A read error may account for a junction end that differs from germline. This chain uses TRBV29-1 with TRBJ2-5; 7 bases are shared with TRBD2. Looked up from germline, CDR1 is SQVTM and CDR2 is ANQGSEA. The CDR3 runs 15 residues. In DNA, the CDR3 is TGCAGCGTTGATGGACGGGACTATCGGGGGTTAGGGAGAGACTTC. This codes for CSVDGRDYRGLGRDF.

This clonotype was counted at least ten times. The genes are TRBV27 and TRBJ1-2, with TRBD1 matching 9 bases. CDR1 and CDR2 (germline): MNHEY, SMNVEV (reference sequence). With 7 bases clipped from V and 8 bases from J, the junction kept 14 bases outside the gene matches. The CDR3 loop spans 15 amino acids. The CDR3: CASTLSPQGARGYTF. The CDR3 nucleotides read TGTGCCAGCACCTTATCCCCACAGGGGGCGCGGGGCTACACCTTC.

The count of this clonotype is one. CDR3 region: CATSPVGQGGQPQHF. In DNA, the CDR3 is TGTGCCACCAGCCCAGTGGGGCAGGGGGGGCAGCCCCAGCATTTT. The genes are TRBV15 and TRBJ1-5, with 7 bases fitting TRBD1. Germline loops: CDR1 LNHNV, CDR2 YYDKDF (reference sequence). V dropped 5 bases and J dropped 7; count of bases not matched to a gene: 11. The CDR3 sequence is 15 residues long.